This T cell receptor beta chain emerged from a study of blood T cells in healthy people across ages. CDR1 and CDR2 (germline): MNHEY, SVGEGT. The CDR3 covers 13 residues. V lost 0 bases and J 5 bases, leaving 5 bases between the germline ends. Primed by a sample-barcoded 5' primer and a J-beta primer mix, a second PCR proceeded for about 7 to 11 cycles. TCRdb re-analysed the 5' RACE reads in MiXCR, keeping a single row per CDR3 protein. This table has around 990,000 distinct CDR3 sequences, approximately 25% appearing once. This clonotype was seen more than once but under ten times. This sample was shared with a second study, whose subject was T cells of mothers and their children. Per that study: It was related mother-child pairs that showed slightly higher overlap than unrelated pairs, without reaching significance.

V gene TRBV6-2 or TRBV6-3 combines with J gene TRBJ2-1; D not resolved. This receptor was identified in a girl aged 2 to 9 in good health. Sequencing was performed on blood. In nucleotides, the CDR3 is TGTGCCAGCAGTTACTCGGGGAACAATGAGCAGTTCTTC. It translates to CASSYSGNNEQFF.